The rows below give T cell receptor beta chains drawn from one sample of a study of blood T cell repertoires in COVID-19. TCRdb's table, derived via immunoSEQ multiplex PCR, lists solely in-frame clones and lacks some. The data show some 79,000 clones, with approximately 90% seen just once and approximately 13% held by the top ten. The material sequenced was peripheral blood. These TCRs come from a man aged 65 to 85 with active or convalescent COVID-19. Both conserved end residues are part of each CDR3. The D gene is left open where the match is weak. Size is stated for part of the rows, as once, few or many counts, or as a class when the clone is expanded.

abundance	v_gene	j_gene	d_gene	CDR3nt	CDR3aa
-	TRBV9	TRBJ2-7	TRBD2	TGTGCCAGCAGCGTAGGTGCGGGGGGGACCTACGAGCAGTACTTC	CASSVGAGGTYEQYF
-	TRBV4-1	TRBJ1-1	TRBD1	TGCGCCAGCAGCCCGGACAGGGTCAACACTGAAGCTTTCTTT	CASSPDRVNTEAFF
-	TRBV7-2	TRBJ2-1	TRBD2	TGTGCCAGCAGCTTATTACGGACTAGCGGGAATGAGCAGTTCTTC	CASSLLRTSGNEQFF
few	TRBV14	TRBJ1-3	TRBD1	TGTGCCAGCTCCTCTCAGGGGGTCTCTGGAAACACCATATATTTT	CASSSQGVSGNTIYF
-	TRBV7-2	TRBJ2-5	-	TGTGCCAGCAGCCGACCGGGAGAAGAGACCCAGTACTTC	CASSRPGEETQYF
-	TRBV4-1	TRBJ1-1	-	TGCGCCAGCAGCCAAGCCGGGGGGGGACCGAACACTGAAGCTTTCTTT	CASSQAGGGPNTEAFF
-	TRBV7-9	TRBJ2-7	-	TGTGCCAGCAGCTTAGGGGCCAGAACCTACGAGCAGTACTTC	CASSLGARTYEQYF
-	TRBV9	TRBJ1-2	-	TGTGCCAGCACTGGGGACATCTTCTCGGATGGCTACACCTTC	CASTGDIFSDGYTF
-	TRBV28	TRBJ2-1	-	TGTGCCAGCAGATCACAGGGATTTGAGCAGTTCTTC	CASRSQGFEQFF
-	TRBV7-2	TRBJ2-7	TRBD1	TGTGCCAGCAGCCCTGACAGGGGGCGCTTGGGCGAGCAGTACTTC	CASSPDRGRLGEQYF
-	TRBV6-5	TRBJ1-1	-	TGTGCCAGCAGTTACTTACTAGGGTCGGGGGAATCTGAAGCTTTCTTT	CASSYLLGSGESEAFF
once	TRBV7-6	TRBJ2-3	-	TGTGCCAGCAGCACCCCAGCGCAGGGCATGCAGTATTTT	CASSTPAQGMQYF
-	TRBV28	TRBJ1-3	-	TGTGCCAGCAGTGATACATCATCTGGAAACACCATATATTTT	CASSDTSSGNTIYF
-	TRBV7-3	TRBJ2-3	TRBD2	TGTGCCAGCAGTTACGGACTAGCGAACACAGATACGCAGTATTTT	CASSYGLANTDTQYF
-	TRBV21-1	TRBJ2-1	-	TGTGCCAGCAGCAAAGATTATCGGGAGGGCCACCATGAGCAGTTCTTC	CASSKDYREGHHEQFF
-	TRBV6-2/TRBV6-3	TRBJ2-5	TRBD1	TGTGCCAGCAGCCTACAGGGGGAGACCCAGTACTTC	CASSLQGETQYF